These 7 T cell receptor beta chains originate from one sample sequenced in a study of CD8+CD57+ T cells in acquired aplastic anemia. CD8+CD57+ cell expansion had been shown by flow cytometry in patients chosen for sequencing. CDR3 and TCR beta VDJ profiling relied on a genomic DNA template. In TCRdb, the reads were re-called with MiXCR into one record per CDR3 protein. Of around 150,000 distinct CDR3 sequences in the sample, 60% to 80% were seen once. Sequencing was carried out using sorted CD4+, CD8+, or CD8+CD57+ T cells (not recorded which) from PBMCs. The receptors stem from a human donor with aplastic anemia.

The rearrangement joins TRBV19 to TRBJ1-5; D is undetermined. V dropped 3 bases and J dropped 4 bases, with 13 bases sitting between them. The CDR3 runs 15 residues. The germline V gene has CDR1 LNHDA and CDR2 SQIVND (reference sequence). Here the CDR3 DNA reads TGTGCCAGTAGTATGATCTGGGGTCCGAATCAGCCCCAGCATTTT. It translates to CASSMIWGPNQPQHF.

The chain combines TRBV7-8 with TRBJ2-7, with 7 bases identical to TRBD1. The V gene end was trimmed by 5 bases and the J gene end by 4 bases; junction bases not matched to a gene: 11. CDR1 is SGHVS, CDR2 FQNEAQ, per germline. This CDR3 contains 15 residues. The CDR3 DNA reads as TGTGCCAGCAGCGTCGGTGCAGGGGGTACTTACGAGCAGTACTTC. It is translated as CASSVGAGGTYEQYF.

The rearrangement joins TRBV20-1 to TRBJ2-1; tentatively, D is TRBD2 (7 bases). The germline V gene encodes CDR1 DFQATT and CDR2 SNEGSKA (reference sequence). CDR3 size: 14 residues. Trimming took 6 bases from V and 6 from J, leaving 18 bases between them. The CDR3 reads CSAGGDIFVNEQFF. The CDR3 bases are TGCAGTGCGGGGGGGGACATCTTTGTCAATGAGCAGTTCTTC.

The chain recombines TRBV24-1 with TRBJ2-3, with TRBD1 identical over 7 bases. Germline lookup yields CDR1 KGHDR and CDR2 SFDVKD. This CDR3 has 13 amino acids. After removal of 4 bases from V and 10 bases from J, the junction contained 7 bases not matched to a gene. Here the CDR3 reads CATSEQGFGAQYF. In nucleotides, the CDR3 is TGTGCCACCAGTGAACAGGGGTTTGGGGCGCAGTATTTT.

A single count supports this clonotype. This chain connects TRBV5-4 to TRBJ1-4, with D perhaps TRBD1 (5 bases). The CDR3 is 14 amino acids. Germline loops: CDR1 SGHNT, CDR2 YYREEE (reference sequence). V shed 4 bases and J shed 8 bases, with 15 bases lying between them. The CDR3 here is CASSTGGFQEKLFF. CDR3 sequence (DNA): TGTGCCAGCAGCACGGGGGGGTTTCAAGAAAAACTGTTTTTT.

The chain links TRBV2 to TRBJ1-1; tentative D call: TRBD1 (5 bases). From germline, CDR1 is SNHLY and CDR2 FYNNEI. Deletions cut 7 bases from V and 0 bases from J, with 12 bases between. The CDR3 covers 14 residues. CDR3 coding DNA: TGTGCCAGCATAAAGGACACAATGAACACTGAAGCTTTCTTT. This encodes CASIKDTMNTEAFF.

In its sample, this clonotype was seen a few times. This rearrangement joins TRBV7-9 to TRBJ2-7; D tentatively fits TRBD1 or TRBD2 (5 bases each). Trimming took 1 base from V and 7 from J, leaving 8 bases between them. The CDR3 extends over 12 amino acids. Germline V CDR1 and CDR2: SEHNR, FQNEAQ (reference sequence). In nucleotides, the CDR3 is TGTGCCAGCAGCTTAGTTTGGGGGGAGCAGTACTTC. As protein: CASSLVWGEQYF.